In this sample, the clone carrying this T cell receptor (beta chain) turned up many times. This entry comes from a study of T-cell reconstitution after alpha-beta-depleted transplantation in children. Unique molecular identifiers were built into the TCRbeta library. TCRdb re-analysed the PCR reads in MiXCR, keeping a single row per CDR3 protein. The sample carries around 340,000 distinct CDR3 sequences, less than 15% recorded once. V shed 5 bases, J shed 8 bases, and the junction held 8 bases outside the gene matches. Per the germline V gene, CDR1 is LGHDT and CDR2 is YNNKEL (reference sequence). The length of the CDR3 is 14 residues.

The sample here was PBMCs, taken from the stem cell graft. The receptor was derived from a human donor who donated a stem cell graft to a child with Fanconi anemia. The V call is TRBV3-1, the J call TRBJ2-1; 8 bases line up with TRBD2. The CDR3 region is CASSYGTRIDEQFF. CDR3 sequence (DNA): TGTGCCAGCAGCTACGGGACTAGGATCGATGAGCAGTTCTTC.